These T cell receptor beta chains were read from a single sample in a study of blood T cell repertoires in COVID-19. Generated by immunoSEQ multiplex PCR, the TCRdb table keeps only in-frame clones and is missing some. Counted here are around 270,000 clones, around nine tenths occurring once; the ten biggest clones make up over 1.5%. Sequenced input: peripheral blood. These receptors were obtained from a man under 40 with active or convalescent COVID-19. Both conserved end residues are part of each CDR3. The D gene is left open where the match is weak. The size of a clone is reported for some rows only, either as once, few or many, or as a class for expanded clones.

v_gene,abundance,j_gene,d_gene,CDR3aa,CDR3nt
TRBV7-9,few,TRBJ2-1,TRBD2,CASSLVAGDNEQFF,TGTGCCAGCAGCTTAGTGGCGGGGGACAATGAGCAGTTCTTC
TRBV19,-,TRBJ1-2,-,CASSFGRVDGYTF,TGTGCCAGTAGTTTTGGCAGGGTCGATGGCTACACCTTC
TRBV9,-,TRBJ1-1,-,CASSGGRNTEAFF,TGTGCCAGCAGCGGGGGGCGGAACACTGAAGCTTTCTTT
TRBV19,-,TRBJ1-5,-,CASSYPEAGTEPQHF,TGTGCCAGTAGCTACCCGGAGGCGGGGACGGAGCCCCAGCATTTT
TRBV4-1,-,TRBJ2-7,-,CASSQANQGLGQYF,TGCGCCAGCAGCCAAGCCAACCAGGGGTTAGGGCAGTACTTC
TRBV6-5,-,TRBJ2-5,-,CASKLSGGQETQYF,TGTGCCAGCAAGCTCTCCGGAGGCCAAGAGACCCAGTACTTC
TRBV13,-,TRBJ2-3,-,CASSLTGADTQYF,TGTGCCAGCAGCTTGACAGGCGCAGATACGCAGTATTTT
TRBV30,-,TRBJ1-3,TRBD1,CAWNPGQGGNTIYF,TGTGCCTGGAATCCGGGACAGGGTGGAAACACCATATATTTT
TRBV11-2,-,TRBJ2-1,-,CASSFLAVSSYNEQFF,TGTGCCAGCAGCTTTTTAGCGGTCTCCTCCTACAATGAGCAGTTCTTC
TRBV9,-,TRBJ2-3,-,CASSARQYGDTQYF,TGTGCCAGCAGCGCTCGACAGTACGGGGATACGCAGTATTTT
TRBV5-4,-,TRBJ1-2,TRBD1,CASSPGTANYGYTF,TGTGCCAGCAGCCCCGGGACAGCGAACTATGGCTACACCTTC
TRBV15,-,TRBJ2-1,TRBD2,CATSPGLAGNEQFF,TGTGCCACCAGCCCGGGATTAGCGGGCAATGAGCAGTTCTTC
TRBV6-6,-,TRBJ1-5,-,CASSFPGEQQPQHF,TGTGCCAGCAGTTTCCCGGGGGAACAACAGCCCCAGCATTTT
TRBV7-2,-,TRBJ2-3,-,CASSGQFNYTQYF,TGTGCCAGCAGCGGACAGTTCAATTATACGCAGTATTTT
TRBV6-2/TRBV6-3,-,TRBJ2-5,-,CASSYRTGMGETQYF,TGTGCCAGCAGTTACAGAACAGGGATGGGGGAGACCCAGTACTTC
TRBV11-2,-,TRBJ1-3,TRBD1,CASSLDGTAGNTIYF,TGTGCCAGCAGCTTAGATGGGACAGCTGGAAACACCATATATTTT
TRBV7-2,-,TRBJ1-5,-,CASSLARKGDTSNQPQHF,TGTGCCAGCAGCTTAGCACGCAAGGGGGATACGAGCAATCAGCCCCAGCATTTT
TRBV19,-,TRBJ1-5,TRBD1,CAGGTGNQPQHF,TGTGCCGGGGGGACAGGGAATCAGCCCCAGCATTTT
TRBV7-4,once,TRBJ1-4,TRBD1,CASSSLTGATNEKLFF,TGTGCCAGCAGCTCCCTGACAGGGGCTACTAATGAAAAACTGTTTTTT
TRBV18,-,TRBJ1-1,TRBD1,CASSKTGERTEAFF,TGTGCCAGCTCAAAGACAGGGGAAAGGACTGAAGCTTTCTTT
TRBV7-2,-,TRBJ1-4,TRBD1,CASSSQTGGDEKLFF,TGTGCCAGCAGCTCACAGACAGGGGGAGATGAAAAACTGTTTTTT
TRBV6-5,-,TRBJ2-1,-,CASSYSVRGEQFF,TGTGCCAGCAGTTACTCCGTGCGTGGTGAGCAGTTCTTC
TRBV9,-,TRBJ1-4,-,CASSVLGSGGEKLFF,TGTGCCAGCAGCGTATTGGGTTCCGGAGGTGAAAAACTGTTTTTT
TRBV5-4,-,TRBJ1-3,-,CASSLERGNTIYF,TGTGCCAGCAGCTTGGAGAGGGGAAACACCATATATTTT
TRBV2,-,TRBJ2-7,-,CASYRRAYEQYF,TGTGCCAGCTACAGGAGAGCCTACGAGCAGTACTTC
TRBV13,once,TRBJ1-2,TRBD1,CASSFGTEEGYTF,TGTGCCAGCAGCTTTGGGACAGAAGAAGGCTACACCTTC
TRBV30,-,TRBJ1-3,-,CAGKQTTAGNTIYF,TGTGCCGGAAAACAAACTACGGCTGGAAACACCATATATTTT
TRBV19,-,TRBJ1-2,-,CASSPRDRISGYTF,TGTGCCAGTAGCCCCAGAGACAGGATTTCTGGCTACACCTTC
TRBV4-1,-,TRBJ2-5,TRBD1,CASSQENSGGYWETQYF,TGCGCCAGCAGCCAAGAGAATTCAGGGGGCTATTGGGAGACCCAGTACTTC
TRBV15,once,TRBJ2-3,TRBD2,CATSSEGLAGGLSRTDTQYF,TGTGCCACCAGCAGTGAAGGACTAGCGGGGGGTTTGAGTCGGACAGATACGCAGTATTTT
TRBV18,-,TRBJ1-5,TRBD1,CASSQTGGDQPQHF,TGTGCCAGCTCACAGACAGGGGGCGATCAGCCCCAGCATTTT
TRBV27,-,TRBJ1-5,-,CASSQTVDQPQHF,TGTGCCAGCAGTCAGACAGTTGATCAGCCCCAGCATTTT
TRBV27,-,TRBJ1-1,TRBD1,CASTSGQGVSKNTEAFF,TGTGCCAGCACCAGCGGACAGGGGGTCTCAAAAAACACTGAAGCTTTCTTT
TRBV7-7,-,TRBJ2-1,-,CASSWGPTGIKEQFF,TGTGCCAGCAGCTGGGGCCCTACTGGGATCAAGGAGCAGTTCTTC
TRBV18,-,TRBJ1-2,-,CASSTGPGGSIWGYTF,TGTGCCAGCTCAACCGGTCCTGGGGGCTCGATTTGGGGCTACACCTTC
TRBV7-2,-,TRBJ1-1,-,CASSLILGFGNTEAFF,TGTGCCAGCAGCTTAATACTGGGCTTTGGAAACACTGAAGCTTTCTTT
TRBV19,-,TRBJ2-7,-,CASSSQGGDIGYEQYF,TGTGCCAGTAGTTCCCAGGGTGGGGACATAGGGTACGAGCAGTACTTC
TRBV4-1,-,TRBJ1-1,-,CASSQDGRGGEAFF,TGCGCCAGCAGCCAAGATGGAAGGGGCGGTGAAGCTTTCTTT
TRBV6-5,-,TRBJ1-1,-,CASSYVPTSGAFF,TGTGCCAGCAGTTACGTACCCACCTCAGGAGCTTTCTTT
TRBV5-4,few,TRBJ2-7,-,CASSQDRTYEQYF,TGTGCCAGCAGCCAGGACAGAACCTACGAGCAGTACTTC
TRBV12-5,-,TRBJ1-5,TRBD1,CASGLGQGADQPQHF,TGTGCTAGTGGTTTGGGACAGGGGGCCGATCAGCCCCAGCATTTT
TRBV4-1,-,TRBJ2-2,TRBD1,CASSQDRDRVVFPPNTGELFF,TGCGCCAGCAGCCAAGATAGGGACAGGGTAGTCTTCCCGCCGAACACCGGGGAGCTGTTTTTT
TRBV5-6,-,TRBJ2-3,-,CASSSDWSGTDTQYF,TGTGCCAGCAGCTCGGACTGGTCGGGCACAGATACGCAGTATTTT
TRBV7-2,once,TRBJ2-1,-,CASSPLYSYNEQFF,TGTGCCAGCAGCCCTTTATACTCCTACAATGAGCAGTTCTTC
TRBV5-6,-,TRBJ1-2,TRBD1,CASSWSGTGGLGYTF,TGTGCCAGCAGCTGGTCCGGGACAGGGGGCCTTGGCTACACCTTC
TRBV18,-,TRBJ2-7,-,CASSPDQVSSYEQYF,TGTGCCAGCTCACCAGATCAGGTCTCCTCCTACGAGCAGTACTTC
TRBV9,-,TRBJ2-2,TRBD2,CASSVWGLAGTGELFF,TGTGCCAGCAGCGTATGGGGCCTAGCGGGGACCGGGGAGCTGTTTTTT
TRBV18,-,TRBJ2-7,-,CASSPGGAVNEQYF,TGTGCCAGCTCACCAGGGGGGGCCGTAAACGAGCAGTACTTC
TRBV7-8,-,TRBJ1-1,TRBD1,CASSLDPPQPGQGGRGTF,TGTGCCAGCAGCTTAGACCCCCCCCAACCGGGACAGGGTGGACGGGGGACCTTT
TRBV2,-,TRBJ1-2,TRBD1,CASSAGGLNYGYTF,TGTGCCAGCAGTGCAGGGGGGCTTAACTATGGCTACACCTTC
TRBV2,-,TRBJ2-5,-,CASNPGRRTETQYF,TGTGCCAGCAACCCGGGGAGGCGGACAGAGACCCAGTACTTC